This TCR beta chain was identified in a study of blood T cell repertoires in COVID-19. Across the whole study: COVID-19 samples collected from the United States, Italy and Spain covered acute and convalescent phases. The analysed material was cDNA or gDNA that came from T cells, B-cell-depleted T cells, or PBMCs.

The CDR3 has 15 amino acids. Germline V gene sequence: CDR1 MNHEY, CDR2 SVGAGI. With V trimmed by 7 bases and J by 4 bases, 12 bases remained unmatched. In the original processing: Reference gene primer amplification gave nucleated cell count estimates. The assay was immunoSEQ multiplex PCR, and TCRdb's table has in-frame clones only and misses some. V and J calls and clone size are copied from that table; D and trimming were computed from the DNA. The sample consists of 150,000 to 160,000 clones, around 83% of them appearing once. This clone has just a few counts. The TCR was taken from a woman in her fifties or sixties with acute or convalescent COVID-19. The source material was peripheral blood. The V call is TRBV6-5, the J call TRBJ1-2; TRBD1 aligns across 7 bases. The CDR3 spells CASIKRQGGIYGYTF. DNA of the CDR3: TGTGCCAGCATCAAAAGACAGGGTGGAATCTATGGCTACACCTTC.